What follows is one T cell receptor (beta chain) and its context. The specificity of this receptor is unknown. The record has no base qualities; no much larger clone is one base away. This specimen comes from a study of radiotherapy plus CTLA-4 blockade in lung cancer (dated by TCRdb to between 2017 and 2018). Study-level background: Objective responses occurred in roughly 19% of enrolled patients, and 30% to 35% achieved disease control.

In this study, focal radiation therapy paired with CTLA-4 blockade (ipilimumab) was tested in patients who had chemo-refractory metastatic non-small-cell lung cancer. Library prep was done by the immunoSEQ multiplex PCR assay. Drawn from immuneACCESS, this table holds only the in-frame rearrangements with V and J called that TCRdb kept. Clones are partly lost; checked studies trace under half to an unresolved V gene and leave the rest unexplained. Counted in this sample were some 48,000 clones; 75% to 90% of them appeared once. About a sixth of the sample belongs to the ten largest clones. The CDR3 numbers 13 residues from cysteine through phenylalanine. CDR3 DNA only is kept here, 39 bases in frame from base 1. V is pruned by 5 bases and J by 9 bases, leaving 3 bases of the junction without a gene match. As encoded in the germline V gene (reference sequence), CDR1 is LNHDA while CDR2 is SQIVND. General study outcomes and caveats: Increased serum interferon-beta after radiation, together with early dynamic changes in blood T cell clones, were reported to be the strongest predictors of response. After treatment with radiotherapy and ipilimumab, TCR clones that originated in tumors expanded in peripheral blood.

The input for sequencing was peripheral blood, taken from a patient treated with radiotherapy plus ipilimumab. This TCR was recovered from a human donor with non-small cell lung cancer that progressed on radiotherapy plus ipilimumab. Some clones in this sample may be carry-over from other donors' samples. The chain links TRBV19 with TRBJ1-6, with 8 bases matching TRBD1. The CDR3 protein: CASSQGAGSPLHF. The DNA is as follows: TGTGCCAGTAGTCAGGGGGCTGGTTCACCCCTCCACTTT. The variable domain in full, with residues beyond the CDR3 obtained from the reference TRBV19 and TRBJ1-6 genes, is DGGITQSPKYLFRKEGQNVTLSCEQNLNHDAMYWYRQDPGQGLRLIYYSQIVNDFQKGDIAEGYSVSREKKESFPLTVTSAQKNPTAFYLCASSQGAGSPLHFGNGTRLTVT.